These T cell receptor beta chains were read from a single sample in a study of CD8 T cells in Susac syndrome. TCRdb reprocessed the immunoSEQ multiplex PCR reads via MiXCR and lists one record per CDR3 protein. The data contain approximately 200,000 distinct CDR3 sequences, about 95% of them singletons. Source material: CD4+ T cells from PBMCs. The receptors here all came from a human donor with multiple sclerosis. Both conserved end residues are trimmed from each CDR3. Fields, in order: clone size, V gene, J gene, CDR3 protein. Rows may omit the clone size; those that give it use once, few, many or a size class.

abundance: NA; v_gene: TRBV30; j_gene: TRBJ1-2; CDR3aa: AWSVRVDYGYT
abundance: NA; v_gene: TRBV24-1; j_gene: TRBJ1-2; CDR3aa: ATSDLDRGYT
abundance: NA; v_gene: TRBV6-2/TRBV6-3; j_gene: TRBJ1-2; CDR3aa: ASGGSPYGYT
abundance: NA; v_gene: TRBV18; j_gene: TRBJ2-6; CDR3aa: ASSPQDSGANVLT
abundance: NA; v_gene: TRBV7-3; j_gene: TRBJ2-7; CDR3aa: ASSFNHEQY
abundance: NA; v_gene: TRBV19; j_gene: TRBJ2-5; CDR3aa: ASSPGTSGRKWETQY
abundance: few; v_gene: TRBV7-9; j_gene: TRBJ2-7; CDR3aa: ASSLGNEQY
abundance: NA; v_gene: TRBV12-3/TRBV12-4; j_gene: TRBJ1-1; CDR3aa: ASKKGLGTEAF
abundance: NA; v_gene: TRBV18; j_gene: TRBJ1-2; CDR3aa: ASTTLRGGGYT
abundance: NA; v_gene: TRBV27; j_gene: TRBJ2-7; CDR3aa: ASMRWGQGTRYEQY
abundance: NA; v_gene: TRBV3-1; j_gene: TRBJ1-5; CDR3aa: ASSLGRSNQPQH
abundance: NA; v_gene: TRBV30; j_gene: TRBJ2-5; CDR3aa: AWTQRGRGETQY
abundance: few; v_gene: TRBV24-1; j_gene: TRBJ2-7; CDR3aa: ATSDLYEQY
abundance: NA; v_gene: TRBV29-1; j_gene: TRBJ1-1; CDR3aa: SFSGAMDTEAF
abundance: once; v_gene: TRBV4-1; j_gene: TRBJ2-7; CDR3aa: ASSQDRADSYEQY
abundance: NA; v_gene: TRBV4-1; j_gene: TRBJ2-6; CDR3aa: ASSAGNRGPGANVLT
abundance: NA; v_gene: TRBV21-1; j_gene: TRBJ2-4; CDR3aa: ASSKGGLTNIQY
abundance: NA; v_gene: TRBV24-1; j_gene: TRBJ2-1; CDR3aa: ATSPRQGTSGGEQF
abundance: NA; v_gene: TRBV20-1; j_gene: TRBJ2-5; CDR3aa: SAPFAGLETQY
abundance: NA; v_gene: TRBV5-4; j_gene: TRBJ1-2; CDR3aa: ASSLGQENYGYT
abundance: NA; v_gene: TRBV11-2; j_gene: TRBJ2-1; CDR3aa: ASRKVGALYNEQF
abundance: NA; v_gene: TRBV19; j_gene: TRBJ2-7; CDR3aa: ASSMSESSTGGLYEQY
abundance: once; v_gene: TRBV29-1; j_gene: TRBJ1-4; CDR3aa: SVLATGGDEKLF
abundance: NA; v_gene: TRBV4-1; j_gene: TRBJ2-3; CDR3aa: ASSQEGRGQGDTQY
abundance: NA; v_gene: TRBV7-3; j_gene: TRBJ2-1; CDR3aa: ASSTPSGGTYNEQF
abundance: NA; v_gene: TRBV20-1; j_gene: NA; CDR3aa: SAIPGSRSHEQY
abundance: NA; v_gene: TRBV5-6; j_gene: TRBJ1-2; CDR3aa: ASSSDYGYT
abundance: NA; v_gene: TRBV2; j_gene: TRBJ2-5; CDR3aa: ASRNQGPRETQY
abundance: NA; v_gene: TRBV3-1; j_gene: TRBJ2-1; CDR3aa: ASSPPGLVFDEQF
abundance: NA; v_gene: TRBV20-1; j_gene: TRBJ1-2; CDR3aa: SARTGGLYGYT
abundance: NA; v_gene: TRBV15; j_gene: TRBJ1-1; CDR3aa: ATSPGGSWTHTEAF
abundance: NA; v_gene: TRBV11-2; j_gene: TRBJ2-5; CDR3aa: ASSLGHVGQETQY
abundance: NA; v_gene: TRBV5-4; j_gene: TRBJ2-7; CDR3aa: ASGTGYEQY
abundance: once; v_gene: TRBV24-1; j_gene: TRBJ2-3; CDR3aa: ATGGRNTDTQY
abundance: NA; v_gene: TRBV20-1; j_gene: TRBJ2-5; CDR3aa: SASPGVYQETQY
abundance: NA; v_gene: TRBV5-1; j_gene: TRBJ1-1; CDR3aa: ASSQGAHLTEAF
abundance: NA; v_gene: TRBV20-1; j_gene: TRBJ2-4; CDR3aa: SAKPETGGGNIQY
abundance: NA; v_gene: TRBV18; j_gene: TRBJ2-3; CDR3aa: ASSPPGGSYTQY
abundance: NA; v_gene: TRBV20-1; j_gene: TRBJ2-3; CDR3aa: SATQIGAKDTQY